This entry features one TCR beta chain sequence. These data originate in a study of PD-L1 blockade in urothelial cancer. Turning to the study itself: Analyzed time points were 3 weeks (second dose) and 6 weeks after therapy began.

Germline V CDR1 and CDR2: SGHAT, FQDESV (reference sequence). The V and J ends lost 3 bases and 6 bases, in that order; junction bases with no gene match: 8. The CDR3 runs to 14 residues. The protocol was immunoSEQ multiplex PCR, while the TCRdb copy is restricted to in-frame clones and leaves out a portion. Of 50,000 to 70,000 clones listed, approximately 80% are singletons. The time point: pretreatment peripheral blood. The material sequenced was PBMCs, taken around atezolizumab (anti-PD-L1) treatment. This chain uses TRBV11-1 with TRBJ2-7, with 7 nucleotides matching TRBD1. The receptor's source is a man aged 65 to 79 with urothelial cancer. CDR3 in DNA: TGTGCCAGCAGCTTGGACAGGTCTGCTCGCGAGCAGTACTTC. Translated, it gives CASSLDRSAREQYF.